This T cell receptor (beta chain) was obtained from a study of T cell responses to AZD1222 COVID-19 vaccine. Overall study results and limits: Among spike-specific TCRs, nearly half reportedly target unmutated variant regions.

Profiled with immunoSEQ multiplex PCR; TCRdb holds only in-frame clones, not every one. Of about 120,000 clones in the sample, approximately 90% were seen once. V was trimmed by 3 bases and J by 4 bases, leaving 15 bases between them. CDR1 SGHTA and CDR2 FQGNSA come from the germline V gene. This CDR3 comprises 15 residues. On this clone itself: Its antigen is unidentified.

This material consisted of peripheral blood, taken on day 0 of AZD1222 vaccination. J is TRBJ1-2 and V is TRBV7-2; possible D gene TRBD1, 5 bases. The receptor was isolated from an adult in good health. The CDR3 loop is CASSLARGLVYGYTF. For the CDR3, the DNA is TGTGCCAGCAGCTTGGCGCGGGGGTTGGTCTATGGCTACACCTTC.